A single sample is the source of the 28 T cell receptor beta chains below, sequenced in a study of cytomegalovirus exposure and HLA in healthy donors. Both 60 Vbeta primers and 13 Jbeta primers went into the PCR. Clones were sequenced by immunoSEQ multiplex PCR, and TCRdb holds only the in-frame ones, with some missing. This sample has some 150,000 clones, with 60% to 85% found just once. Material: PBMCs. The receptors here all came from a man aged 35-49 years in good health and CMV-seropositive.

This clone was detected only a few times. V and J are TRBV14 and TRBJ2-2; D is possibly TRBD2 (6 bases). V was clipped by 5 bases and J by 1 base, with 23 bases between them. This CDR3 has 19 residues. Looked up from germline, CDR1 is SGHDN and CDR2 is FVKESK. The CDR3 spells CASSMDGLASLLNTGELFF. The CDR3 DNA is TGTGCCAGCAGCATGGACGGGCTAGCGAGCCTCCTGAACACCGGGGAGCTGTTTTTT.

The rearrangement joins TRBV19 to TRBJ2-7; D is unclear. Germline V gene data show CDR1 as LNHDA and CDR2 as SQIVND (reference sequence). This CDR3 has 14 amino acids. V shed 1 base and J shed 5 bases, with 12 bases lying between them. Written as DNA, the CDR3 is TGTGCCAGTAGTATAGGTGGCGGTGGAAACGAGCAGTACTTC. Its protein product is CASSIGGGGNEQYF.

The gene calls are TRBV18 and TRBJ2-7, with D uncertain. Between the trimmed V and J ends, which lost 6 bases and 6 bases, there was a span of 18 bases. Germline-derived CDR1 and CDR2 are KGHSH and LQKENI. CDR3 length equals 14 residues. In DNA, the CDR3 is TGTGCCAGCTCCACCTATAGAGCTGGGCGCGAGCAGTACTTC. It specifies CASSTYRAGREQYF.

J is TRBJ1-3 and V is TRBV6-5; tentative D call: TRBD1 (5 bases). Trimming shortened V by 7 bases and J by 4 bases, and 14 bases separated the two germline ends. Germline CDR1 reads MNHEY; CDR2 reads SVGAGI. CDR3 length: 14 residues. In DNA form, the CDR3 reads TGTGCCAGCACTACTGGGGGGTCCGGAAACACCATATATTTT. It yields the protein CASTTGGSGNTIYF.

The chain recombines TRBV7-3 with TRBJ1-2; maybe TRBD1 (6 bases). The CDR3 totals 13 residues. Germline values: CDR1 SGHTA, CDR2 FQGTGA. V was pared by 5 bases and J by 2 bases, with 9 bases between. This chain's CDR3 is CASSTGPNYGYTF. The CDR3 coding sequence is TGTGCCAGCAGCACAGGGCCCAACTATGGCTACACCTTC.

The chain carries TRBV2 and TRBJ1-4, with 10 nucleotides matching TRBD1. V was clipped by 4 bases and J by 8 bases; unmatched bases: 4. CDR1 and CDR2 (germline): SNHLY, FYNNEI. The CDR3 length is 14 residues. The CDR3 reads CASSVGQGREKLFF. DNA for the CDR3: TGTGCCAGCAGTGTGGGACAGGGGCGAGAAAAACTGTTTTTT.

V and J are TRBV19 and TRBJ1-2, with D maybe TRBD1 (6 bases). CDR1 and CDR2 from the germline V gene are LNHDA and SQIVND (reference sequence). The CDR3 is 13 amino acids. The V end was cut by 6 bases, the J end by 3 bases, with 11 bases between. The DNA for the CDR3 is TGTGCCAGTAGCGCACAGGGATACTATGGCTACACCTTC. Its translation: CASSAQGYYGYTF.

This chain uses TRBV9 with TRBJ1-1, with TRBD1 matching 9 bases. This CDR3 comprises 14 residues. V shed 4 bases, J shed 1 base, and the junction held 2 bases outside the gene matches. Germline loops: CDR1 SGDLS, CDR2 YYNGEE. Here the CDR3 reads CASSLGQGNTEAFF. The CDR3 DNA follows: TGTGCCAGCAGCTTGGGACAGGGGAACACTGAAGCTTTCTTT.

This chain links TRBV6-1 with TRBJ2-7; 9 nucleotides line up with TRBD2. The V gene's germline CDR1 is MNHNS and CDR2 SASEGT. V lost 7 bases to trimming and J lost 4 bases; unmatched junction nucleotides: 8. CDR3 size: 14 residues. In nucleotides, the CDR3 is TGTGCCAGCACTCCTAGCGGGATAAGGTACGAGCAGTACTTC. This codes for CASTPSGIRYEQYF.

This clone was seen a handful of times. The J gene is TRBJ2-7, the V gene TRBV11-2; D gene uncertain. CDR1 SGHAT and CDR2 FQNNGV come from the germline V gene. The ends were cut back, 4 bases at V and 3 bases at J, with 4 bases in the middle. The CDR3 totals 11 residues. In DNA, the CDR3 is TGTGCCAGCAGCTCGTACTACGAGCAGTACTTC. Residues: CASSSYYEQYF.

V usage is TRBV4-2 and J usage is TRBJ2-7; 9 bases are shared with TRBD2. The V segment lost 1 base and the J segment 6 bases; nucleotides outside the gene matches: 7. CDR1 and CDR2 from the germline V gene are LGHNA and YNFKEQ. CDR3 length: 15 amino acids. DNA of the CDR3: TGTGCCAGCAGCCAAGGCTTTAGCGGGAGTGGCGAGCAGTACTTC. Translated, it gives CASSQGFSGSGEQYF.

This rearrangement joins TRBV2 to TRBJ1-2; D remains unclear. The CDR3 runs 12 residues. Germline values: CDR1 SNHLY, CDR2 FYNNEI. Trimming took off 6 bases at V and 8 bases at J, with 13 bases between the two ends. CDR3 nucleotide sequence: TGTGCCAGCAGGCTAACCTCCCTAGGCTACACCTTC. This encodes CASRLTSLGYTF.

This chain joins TRBV27 and TRBJ2-6; D gene uncertain. This CDR3 region has 19 residues. The V and J ends lost 0 bases and 0 bases respectively, with 15 bases between them. CDR1 is MNHEY and CDR2 is SMNVEV in the germline V gene (reference sequence). CDR3 DNA sequence: TGTGCCAGCAGTTTATCGTGGCCCCCCGGGTTCTCTGGGGCCAACGTCCTGACTTTC. Encoded protein: CASSLSWPPGFSGANVLTF.

This sequence joins TRBV6-1 and TRBJ1-4; 7 bases fit TRBD1. This CDR3 has 14 residues. CDR1 is MNHNS, CDR2 SASEGT, per germline. V gave up 6 bases and J gave up 8 bases; unmatched junction bases: 9. The CDR3 reads CASSRNRDSEKLFF. The CDR3 region has the DNA TGTGCCAGCAGCCGTAACCGGGACAGCGAAAAACTGTTTTTT.

This chain connects TRBV7-2 to TRBJ2-2, with TRBD1 as a possible D gene (6 bases). V dropped 3 bases and J dropped 3 bases, with 17 bases sitting between them. The V gene's germline CDR1 is SGHTA and CDR2 FQGNSA. The CDR3 runs to 17 residues. CDR3 coding DNA: TGTGCCAGCAGCTTCTTCACAGGGTCTCATTACACCGGGGAGCTGTTTTTT. Translated: CASSFFTGSHYTGELFF.

The chain combines TRBV18 with TRBJ2-5; 7 bases fit TRBD1. The CDR3 is 14 residues long. CDR1 KGHSH and CDR2 LQKENI come from the germline V gene. Unmatched junction bases numbered 1, after V lost 3 bases and J lost 0 bases. This CDR3 reads CASSPGTDQETQYF. Written as DNA, the CDR3 is TGTGCCAGCTCACCCGGGACAGACCAAGAGACCCAGTACTTC.

This chain uses TRBV10-2 with TRBJ2-1, with 9 nucleotides matching TRBD1. Per germline, CDR1 WSHSY and CDR2 SAAADI. The trim removed 6 bases at V and 6 bases at J, leaving 9 bases unmatched. This CDR3 has 15 residues. As DNA, the CDR3 is TGCGCCAGCAGGGGAGAGGACAGGGGTCTCAATGAGCAGTTCTTC. It translates to CASRGEDRGLNEQFF.

The CDR3 DNA is TGTGCCAGCAGCAAATCGGACAGGGGCTCTGAGCAGTTCTTC. Its translation is CASSKSDRGSEQFF. This chain joins TRBV5-8 and TRBJ2-1; 9 nucleotides align to TRBD1. J gave up 9 bases and V 4 bases, and 8 bases lay outside the gene matches. The CDR3 loop spans 14 amino acids. CDR1 is SGHTS and CDR2 is YDEGEE in the germline V gene.

The chain links TRBV7-9 to TRBJ2-1; TRBD1 matches 7 bases. This CDR3 spans 13 amino acids. Looked up from germline, CDR1 is SEHNR and CDR2 is FQNEAQ (reference sequence). V lost 5 bases, J lost 9 bases, and 7 bases stayed unmatched. The CDR3 here is CASSTQQGTEQFF. Written as DNA, the CDR3 is TGTGCCAGCAGCACTCAACAGGGGACTGAGCAGTTCTTC.

The chain uses TRBV7-2 and TRBJ2-5, with TRBD2 identical over 7 bases. The CDR3 totals 17 residues. The V gene's germline CDR1 is SGHTA and CDR2 FQGNSA. The trim removed 4 bases at V and 6 bases at J, leaving 17 bases unmatched. CDR3: CASSSGFGLREWKTQYF. Written as DNA, the CDR3 is TGTGCCAGCAGCTCCGGGTTTGGATTGCGGGAGTGGAAGACCCAGTACTTC.

This chain joins TRBV19 and TRBJ2-7; TRBD2 might be the D (5 bases). Germline V gives CDR1 LNHDA, CDR2 SQIVND (reference sequence). The CDR3 length is 14 residues. V lost 6 bases to trimming and J lost 2 bases, with 14 bases between them. The CDR3 DNA is TGTGCCAGTAGCCAAACGGGAATTACCTACGAGCAGTACTTC. This gives the protein CASSQTGITYEQYF.

The V and J genes are TRBV11-1 and TRBJ2-1; 14 bases fit TRBD2. Germline V gene sequence: CDR1 SGHAT, CDR2 FQDESV (reference sequence). The CDR3 extends over 14 amino acids. The ends lost 4 bases at V and 13 bases at J; junction bases unmatched: 6. CDR3 protein: CASSSVGLAGDQFF. CDR3 DNA: TGTGCCAGCAGCTCTGTGGGACTAGCGGGGGATCAGTTCTTC.

V usage is TRBV7-3 and J usage is TRBJ2-2, with TRBD2 identical over 9 bases. In germline, CDR1 is SGHTA, CDR2 FQGTGA. V was pared by 6 bases and J by 7 bases, with 9 bases of the junction left unmatched. This CDR3 region has 15 residues. The DNA for the CDR3 is TGTGCCAGCAGTATGGGACTAGCATGGGACGGGGAGCTGTTTTTT. It codes for CASSMGLAWDGELFF.

The chain carries TRBV7-9 and TRBJ2-5; 7 bases match TRBD2. Judging by the DNA end, TRBJ2-7 fits better; the J call may be wrong. Germline CDR1 and CDR2: SEHNR and FQNEAQ (reference sequence). CDR3 length: 16 residues. Here the CDR3 reads CASSRGPGGEGDEQYF. The CDR3 nucleotides are TGTGCCAGCAGCCGAGGTCCCGGAGGGGAGGGAGACGAGCAGTACTTC.

The chain is built from TRBV6-6 and TRBJ2-1; 7 bases fit TRBD2. There are 13 residues in the CDR3. Germline V CDR1 and CDR2: MNHNY, SVGAGI (reference sequence). J was trimmed by 6 bases and V by 4 bases; bases with no gene match: 3. The CDR3 coding sequence is TGTGCCAGCAGTTCTAGCGGAATCAATGAGCAGTTCTTC. This sequence encodes CASSSSGINEQFF.

This clone was seen just once. The rearrangement uses TRBV11-2 and TRBJ1-6; possible D gene TRBD1, 6 bases. Germline V lookup: CDR1 SGHAT, CDR2 FQNNGV. The ends were cut back, 1 base at V and 0 bases at J, with 13 bases in the middle. This CDR3 is 18 amino acids long. In nucleotides, the CDR3 is TGTGCCAGCAGCTTAGTAACAACAGGGAACTCCTATAATTCACCCCTCCACTTT. Amino acid sequence: CASSLVTTGNSYNSPLHF.

This clone occurred once. This chain joins TRBV7-2 and TRBJ2-7; D may be TRBD2 (6 bases). V was pared by 1 base and J by 4 bases, with 8 bases between. The CDR3 covers 13 residues. Germline lookup yields CDR1 SGHTA and CDR2 FQGNSA. CDR3 region: CASSLGGGYEQYF. CDR3 nucleotide sequence: TGTGCCAGCAGCTTAGGGGGAGGTTACGAGCAGTACTTC.

About this clone itself: The final CDR3 position lacks the conserved phenylalanine or tryptophan, pointing to a likely read error. The rearrangement uses TRBV6-6 and TRBJ1-2, with a weak D call TRBD1 (5 bases). There are 12 residues in the CDR3. Germline CDR1 reads MNHNY; CDR2 reads SVGAGI (reference sequence). Trimming stripped 2 bases from V and 6 bases from J, with 7 bases between. Here the CDR3 reads CASSYAGNGYTL. The DNA for the CDR3 is TGTGCCAGCAGTTACGCAGGGAATGGCTACACCCTC.